This T cell receptor (beta chain) was retrieved from a study of control samples from healthy donors and cancer patients. The V and J ends lost 2 bases and 4 bases, in that order; junction bases with no gene match: 5. This CDR3 is 15 amino acids long. CDR1 and CDR2 from the germline V gene are SEHNR and FQNEAQ (reference sequence). Assay: immunoSEQ multiplex PCR; the TCRdb copy retains only in-frame clones and omits some. The sample lists over 120,000 clones, around 94% occurring once. Sequencing was performed on PBMCs. This receptor was identified in a man in his 60s with colorectal cancer. V usage is TRBV7-9 and J usage is TRBJ1-5, with TRBD1 identical over 7 bases. In nucleotides, the CDR3 is TGTGCCAGCAGCTTAAGGGCGACAGGGAATCAGCCCCAGCATTTT. This codes for CASSLRATGNQPQHF. The variable domain in full, completed from reference TRBV7-9 and TRBJ1-5, reads DTGVSQNPRHKITKRGQNVTFRCDPISEHNRLYWYRQTLGQGPEFLTYFQNEAQLEKSRLLSDRFSAERPKGSFSTLEIQRTEQGDSAMYLCASSLRATGNQPQHFGDGTRLSIL.